The rows below give T cell receptor beta chains drawn from one sample of a study of T cells in Graves' hyperthyroidism and ophthalmopathy. TCRdb itself ran the multiplex PCR reads through MiXCR, one entry per CDR3 protein. The data hold about 350,000 distinct CDR3 sequences, with about a sixth observed a single time. Input material: blood. The receptors originated from a woman aged 30 to 39 with Graves' hyperthyroidism that later progressed to Graves' ophthalmopathy. Both conserved end residues are part of each CDR3. The D gene is left open where the match is weak. Some rows have no size entry. The others give once, few or many, or a class for an expanded clone.

v_gene	d_gene	j_gene	abundance	CDR3aa	CDR3nt
TRBV29-1	-	TRBJ1-2	-	CSVRGKYGYTF	TGCAGCGTCCGGGGCAAGTATGGCTACACCTTC
TRBV15	-	TRBJ1-1	many	CATSAGTAFDTEAFF	TGTGCCACCAGCGCCGGGACGGCCTTTGACACTGAAGCTTTCTTT
TRBV28	-	TRBJ2-7	many	CASSFEAGPSYEQYF	TGTGCCAGCAGTTTTGAGGCAGGTCCTTCCTACGAGCAGTACTTC
TRBV12-3/TRBV12-4	TRBD2	TRBJ2-5	few	CASSRTSGGGWQETQYF	TGTGCCAGCAGCAGGACTAGCGGGGGGGGTTGGCAAGAGACCCAGTACTTC
TRBV30	-	TRBJ1-5	few	CAWRADGYNQPQHF	TGTGCCTGGAGGGCGGACGGGTATAATCAGCCCCAGCATTTT
TRBV5-4	-	TRBJ2-7	few	CASSPPTGPYYEQYF	TGTGCCAGCAGCCCACCCACAGGCCCCTACTACGAGCAGTACTTC
TRBV12-3/TRBV12-4	-	TRBJ2-5	many	CASSLSAGSETQYF	TGTGCCAGCAGTTTAAGTGCTGGGAGCGAGACCCAGTACTTC
TRBV7-6	TRBD1	TRBJ2-7	many	CASSIGQGNEQYF	TGTGCCAGCAGCATTGGACAGGGCAACGAGCAGTACTTC
TRBV6-1	-	TRBJ2-2	many	CASRTNPPRRQGWNTGELFF	TGTGCCAGCAGAACAAATCCCCCCAGGCGGCAGGGTTGGAACACCGGGGAGCTGTTTTTT
TRBV19	-	TRBJ2-3	-	CATLRVGTDTQYF	TGTGCCACCCTCAGGGTTGGCACAGATACGCAGTATTTT
TRBV7-2	-	TRBJ2-7	-	CASSLASSAAYYEQYF	TGTGCCAGCAGCTTAGCCAGTAGCGCCGCTTACTACGAGCAGTACTTC
TRBV19	-	TRBJ1-2	-	CASKGNYGYTF	TGTGCCAGTAAAGGAAACTATGGCTACACCTTC
TRBV4-1	-	TRBJ2-7	-	CASSQELRGAASYEQYF	TGCGCCAGCAGCCAAGAACTTAGGGGGGCTGCCTCGTACGAGCAGTACTTC
TRBV5-6	-	TRBJ1-4	few	CASSLDGHNEKLFF	TGTGCCAGCAGCTTGGACGGTCATAATGAAAAACTGTTTTTT
TRBV3-1	-	TRBJ1-2	-	CASSQDRGYYGYTF	TGTGCCAGCAGCCAAGATCGAGGCTACTATGGCTACACCTTC
TRBV11-2	TRBD1	TRBJ1-1	many	CASSRTGFMGTEAFF	TGTGCCAGCAGTAGGACAGGGTTTATGGGCACTGAAGCTTTCTTT
TRBV5-1	-	TRBJ1-1	few	CASSFDRLNTEAFF	TGCGCCAGCAGTTTTGACAGGTTGAACACTGAAGCTTTCTTT
TRBV20-1	-	TRBJ1-5	-	CSARVREGQPQHF	TGCAGTGCTAGAGTCAGGGAAGGTCAGCCCCAGCATTTT
TRBV14	TRBD2	TRBJ2-7	many	CASSQGDSRSGYYEQYF	TGTGCCAGCAGCCAAGGGGATTCTCGTAGCGGGTACTACGAGCAGTACTTC
TRBV19	-	TRBJ1-2	few	CASSTMTLYGYTF	TGTGCCAGTAGTACTATGACCCTCTATGGCTACACCTTC
TRBV6-1	-	TRBJ2-7	many	CASSSSRGASEQYF	TGTGCCAGCAGTTCCAGTCGGGGGGCAAGTGAGCAGTACTTC
TRBV3-1	-	TRBJ2-2	many	CASSQENDGELFF	TGTGCCAGCAGCCAAGAGAACGACGGGGAGCTGTTTTTT
TRBV7-9	TRBD2	TRBJ2-1	many	CASSSLAGAGDEQFF	TGTGCCAGCAGCTCGCTAGCGGGAGCAGGAGATGAGCAGTTCTTC
TRBV27	-	TRBJ2-7	many	CASSLVSSYEQYF	TGTGCCAGCAGTTTAGTCAGTTCCTACGAGCAGTACTTC
TRBV4-1	TRBD2	TRBJ2-7	-	CASSIRPGGSSYEQYF	TGCGCCAGCAGCATCCGACCCGGGGGGAGCTCCTACGAGCAGTACTTC
TRBV6-1	-	TRBJ2-1	many	CASSEAGGSFYEQFF	TGTGCCAGCAGTGAGGCAGGTGGTTCATTTTATGAGCAGTTCTTC
TRBV7-9	-	TRBJ2-7	-	CASSLAASWRSYEQYF	TGTGCCAGCAGCTTAGCGGCTAGCTGGCGCTCCTACGAGCAGTACTTC
TRBV5-1	-	TRBJ2-2	few	CASSGGTANTGELFF	TGCGCCAGCAGCGGAGGGACAGCGAACACCGGGGAGCTGTTTTTT
TRBV3-1	-	TRBJ2-7	many	CASSLSDRSYEQYF	TGTGCCAGCAGCCTTTCGGACAGATCCTACGAGCAGTACTTC
TRBV5-1	-	TRBJ1-4	many	CASSLEGRVNEKLFF	TGCGCCAGCAGCTTGGAGGGACGGGTTAATGAAAAACTGTTTTTT
TRBV6-1	-	TRBJ1-6	many	CASSEYLRSPLHF	TGTGCCAGCAGTGAATATCTACGCTCACCCCTCCACTTT
TRBV28	-	TRBJ1-4	many	CASTGGTNEKLFF	TGTGCCAGCACTGGTGGGACTAATGAAAAACTGTTTTTT
TRBV7-8	TRBD1	TRBJ1-5	-	CASIPGTGSFGSNQPQHF	TGTGCCAGCATCCCCGGGACAGGGTCTTTTGGAAGCAATCAGCCCCAGCATTTT
TRBV11-2	TRBD1	TRBJ2-7	many	CASSFYRGGAYEQYF	TGTGCCAGCAGCTTCTACAGGGGTGGGGCGTACGAGCAGTACTTC
TRBV28	TRBD1	TRBJ2-5	many	CASSSDRGWEETQYF	TGTGCCAGCAGCTCTGACAGGGGCTGGGAAGAGACCCAGTACTTC
TRBV6-2/TRBV6-3	-	TRBJ1-1	-	CASRVMWAQTRMNTEAFF	TGTGCCAGCAGGGTAATGTGGGCCCAGACTCGTATGAACACTGAAGCTTTCTTT
TRBV7-9	-	TRBJ2-7	many	CASGGRETYEQYF	TGTGCCAGCGGGGGGAGAGAGACCTACGAGCAGTACTTC
TRBV7-9	-	TRBJ2-1	many	CASSLERGADEQFF	TGTGCCAGCAGCTTGGAACGGGGGGCCGATGAGCAGTTCTTC
TRBV7-9	-	TRBJ2-5	many	CASSTETLQETQYF	TGTGCCAGCAGCACAGAGACGCTCCAAGAGACCCAGTACTTC
TRBV12-3/TRBV12-4	TRBD2	TRBJ2-1	many	CASSPTSGRGSDEQFF	TGTGCCAGCAGCCCCACTAGCGGGAGGGGATCTGATGAGCAGTTCTTC
TRBV6-1	TRBD1	TRBJ2-5	-	CASRSFGTGGVETQYF	TGTGCCAGCAGATCTTTTGGGACAGGGGGCGTGGAGACCCAGTACTTC
TRBV29-1	-	TRBJ1-3	many	CSVERDSTGNTIYF	TGCAGCGTTGAAAGGGATAGTACTGGAAACACCATATATTTT
TRBV24-1	-	TRBJ2-5	once	CATSDGGPPETQYF	TGTGCCACCAGTGATGGGGGCCCACCAGAGACCCAGTACTTC
TRBV25-1	-	TRBJ1-4	many	CASNTPSGTTNTGEKLFF	TGTGCCAGCAATACCCCGTCCGGGACAACCAATACCGGTGAAAAACTGTTTTTT
TRBV28	TRBD2	TRBJ2-2	many	CASSSLAGSAAGELFF	TGTGCCAGCAGTTCCTTAGCGGGGAGTGCTGCCGGGGAGCTGTTTTTT
TRBV3-1	TRBD2	TRBJ2-1	many	CASSRAGGGNEQFF	TGTGCCAGCAGCCGAGCGGGGGGCGGCAATGAGCAGTTCTTC
TRBV19	-	TRBJ2-3	-	CASSIRMDTQYF	TGTGCCAGTAGTATAAGGATGGATACGCAGTATTTT
TRBV12-3/TRBV12-4	-	TRBJ2-5	many	CASRRTGSRGQETQYF	TGTGCCAGCAGGCGAACAGGGAGTAGAGGGCAAGAGACCCAGTACTTC
TRBV6-5	-	TRBJ2-7	-	CASSYSSQGYEQYF	TGTGCCAGCAGTTACTCGAGCCAGGGCTACGAGCAGTACTTC
TRBV2	-	TRBJ2-4	-	CARRPDSSNIQYF	TGTGCCAGAAGGCCGGACAGTTCCAACATTCAGTACTTC
TRBV20-1	TRBD1	TRBJ1-4	few	CSARAPDRGQGKLFF	TGCAGTGCTAGAGCTCCGGACAGGGGGCAAGGAAAACTGTTTTTT
TRBV2	-	TRBJ2-1	many	CASSVEQGFVEQFF	TGTGCCAGCAGTGTCGAACAGGGCTTTGTGGAGCAGTTCTTC
TRBV5-1	-	TRBJ1-5	many	CASSLAGRNQPQHF	TGCGCCAGCAGCTTGGCGGGACGCAATCAGCCCCAGCATTTT